These T cell receptor beta chains were read from a single sample in a study of blood T cell repertoires in COVID-19. TCRdb's copy holds only in-frame clones and misses some; the assay was immunoSEQ multiplex PCR. This table holds more than 110,000 clones, roughly four fifths found once. The sequencing input was PBMCs or T cells enriched from blood (not recorded which). The receptors shown here come from a woman aged 18-30 years who had been exposed to COVID-19. Both conserved end residues are part of each CDR3. The D gene is left open where the match is weak. Rows give clone size only sometimes, using once, few, many, or a class for an expanded clone.

clone_size j_call d_call v_call cdr3_nt cdr3_aa
NA TRBJ1-5 NA TRBV10-3 TGTGCCATCAGTGAGTCTAGCGGGGGAAGTAGTCAGCCCCAGCATTTT CAISESSGGSSQPQHF
NA TRBJ1-4 TRBD1 TRBV19 TGTGCCAGTAGTTCCCTTACAGGGGGCGGTGAAAAACTGTTTTTT CASSSLTGGGEKLFF
NA TRBJ2-7 TRBD1 TRBV19 TGTGCCAGTAGTAAAAATTCCGGGACAGTCTACGAGCAGTACTTC CASSKNSGTVYEQYF
NA TRBJ1-1 NA TRBV30 TGTGCCTGCCGACAGGCCCTTGAAGCTTTCTTT CACRQALEAFF
NA TRBJ2-2 NA TRBV7-3 TGTGCCCCAAAGATACAGGGGCGCGGCGGGAGGTTCACCGGGGAGCTGTTTTTT CAPKIQGRGGRFTGELFF
NA TRBJ1-2 NA TRBV27 TGTGCCAGCAGTTTAACACCTCTTAACTATGGCTACACCTTC CASSLTPLNYGYTF
NA TRBJ2-7 NA TRBV29-1 TGCAGCGTTCAATACTTCGCAAGCTCCTACGAGCAGTACTTC CSVQYFASSYEQYF
NA TRBJ2-2 NA TRBV5-4 TGTGCCAGCAGCTTCGTAGCGAACACCGGGGAGCTGTTTTTT CASSFVANTGELFF
few TRBJ1-1 TRBD1 TRBV5-1 TGCGCCAGCAGCTTGACAGGGGAGATGACTGAAGCTTTCTTT CASSLTGEMTEAFF
NA TRBJ1-3 NA TRBV9 TGTGCCAGCAGCCCTCGGTTCTCTGGAAACACCATATATTTT CASSPRFSGNTIYF